These T cell receptor beta chains were read from a single sample in a study of T-cell memory formation after mild COVID-19. MiXCR, applied by TCRdb to the 5' RACE reads, yields one record per CDR3 protein. The sample has about 110,000 distinct CDR3 sequences, around 12% seen once; the top ten hold 27%. The sample was PBMCs or a T cell subset sorted from them (not recorded which). The source of these receptors is an adult woman who had mild COVID-19 (a few samples of this study predate the infection). Cell type and time point are not known. Both conserved end residues are part of each CDR3. Fields, in order: clone size, V gene, D gene, J gene, CDR3 protein, CDR3 DNA. The D gene is left open where the match is weak. Not every row has a clone size; where given, it reads once, few, many or a size class.

NA,TRBV12-3/TRBV12-4,NA,TRBJ2-6,CATAHRGGSGANVLTF,TGTGCCACCGCACACAGGGGGGGCTCTGGGGCCAACGTCCTGACTTTC
NA,TRBV5-5,NA,TRBJ2-3,CASSNLYGGGTDTQYF,TGTGCCAGCAGTAATTTGTATGGGGGCGGGACAGATACGCAGTATTTT
few,TRBV19,NA,TRBJ1-5,CASSIVRGRNQPQHF,TGTGCCAGTAGTATAGTTCGGGGACGCAATCAGCCCCAGCATTTT
NA,TRBV7-7,NA,TRBJ2-2,CASSSRGGSGELFF,TGTGCCAGCAGCTCCCGTGGGGGGTCCGGGGAGCTGTTTTTT
NA,TRBV9,NA,TRBJ2-3,CASSGQGGWDTDTQYF,TGTGCCAGCAGCGGGCAGGGCGGTTGGGACACAGATACGCAGTATTTT
few,TRBV27,NA,TRBJ2-2,CASSLVATGELFF,TGTGCCAGCAGTTTAGTGGCTACCGGGGAGCTGTTTTTT
NA,TRBV27,TRBD1,TRBJ2-1,CASSFLTGVPSYNEQFF,TGTGCCAGCAGTTTCTTGACAGGGGTCCCATCATACAATGAGCAGTTCTTC
NA,TRBV9,TRBD1,TRBJ1-2,CASSPGDRETGYTF,TGTGCCAGCAGCCCAGGGGACAGGGAAACTGGCTACACCTTC
NA,TRBV7-9,NA,TRBJ2-2,CASSSSGTGELFF,TGTGCCAGCAGCTCGAGCGGAACCGGGGAGCTGTTTTTT
many,TRBV7-3,TRBD2,TRBJ2-1,CASSYLAGGRNEQFF,TGTGCCAGCAGCTACCTAGCGGGGGGGAGGAATGAGCAGTTCTTC
NA,TRBV19,TRBD2,TRBJ2-2,CASSPQREGIGELFF,TGTGCCAGTAGTCCTCAGCGGGAGGGGATCGGGGAGCTGTTTTTT